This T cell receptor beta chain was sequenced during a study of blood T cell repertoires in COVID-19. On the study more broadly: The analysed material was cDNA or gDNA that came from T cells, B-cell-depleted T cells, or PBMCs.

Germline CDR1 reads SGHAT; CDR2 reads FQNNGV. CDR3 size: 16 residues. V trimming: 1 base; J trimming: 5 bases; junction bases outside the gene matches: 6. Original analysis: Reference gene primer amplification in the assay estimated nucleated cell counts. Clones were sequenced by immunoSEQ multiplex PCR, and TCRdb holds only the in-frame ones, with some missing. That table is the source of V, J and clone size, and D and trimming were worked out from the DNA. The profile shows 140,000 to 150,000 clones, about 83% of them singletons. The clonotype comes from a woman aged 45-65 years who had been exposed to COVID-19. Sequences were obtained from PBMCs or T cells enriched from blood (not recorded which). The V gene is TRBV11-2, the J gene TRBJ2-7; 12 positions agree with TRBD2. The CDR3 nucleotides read TGTGCCAGCAGCTTAGGTGCGACTAGCGGGGGCCACGAGCAGTACTTC. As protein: CASSLGATSGGHEQYF.